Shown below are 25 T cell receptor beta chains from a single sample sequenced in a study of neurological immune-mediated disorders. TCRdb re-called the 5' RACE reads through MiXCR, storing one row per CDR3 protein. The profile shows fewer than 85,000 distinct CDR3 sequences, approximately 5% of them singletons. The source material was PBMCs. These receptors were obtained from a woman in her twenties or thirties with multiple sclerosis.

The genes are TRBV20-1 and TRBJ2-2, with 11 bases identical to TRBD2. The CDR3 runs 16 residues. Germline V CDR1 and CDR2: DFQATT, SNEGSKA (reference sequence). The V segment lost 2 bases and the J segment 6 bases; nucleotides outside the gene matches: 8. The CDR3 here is CSARPVTSGNAGELFF. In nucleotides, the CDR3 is TGCAGTGCTAGACCTGTGACTAGCGGGAATGCCGGGGAGCTGTTTTTT.

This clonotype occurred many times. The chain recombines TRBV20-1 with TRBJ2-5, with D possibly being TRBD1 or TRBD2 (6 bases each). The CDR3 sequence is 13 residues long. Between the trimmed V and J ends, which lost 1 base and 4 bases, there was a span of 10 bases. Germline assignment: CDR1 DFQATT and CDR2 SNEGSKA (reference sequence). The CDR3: CSARGGAGETQYF. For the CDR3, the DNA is TGCAGTGCTAGAGGGGGGGCTGGAGAGACCCAGTACTTC.

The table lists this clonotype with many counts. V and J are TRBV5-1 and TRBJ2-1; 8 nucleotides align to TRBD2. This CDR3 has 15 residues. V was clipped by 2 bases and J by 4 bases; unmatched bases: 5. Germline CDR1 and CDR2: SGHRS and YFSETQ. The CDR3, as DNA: TGCGCCAGCAGCTTAAGCGGGAGCGATTACAATGAGCAGTTCTTC. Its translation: CASSLSGSDYNEQFF.

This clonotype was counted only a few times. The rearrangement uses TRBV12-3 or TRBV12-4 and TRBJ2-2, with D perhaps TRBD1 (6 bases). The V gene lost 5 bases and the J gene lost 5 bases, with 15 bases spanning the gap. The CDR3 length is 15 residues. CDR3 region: CASSPQGSWTGELFF. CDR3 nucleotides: TGTGCCAGCAGTCCCCAGGGGAGCTGGACCGGGGAGCTGTTTTTT.

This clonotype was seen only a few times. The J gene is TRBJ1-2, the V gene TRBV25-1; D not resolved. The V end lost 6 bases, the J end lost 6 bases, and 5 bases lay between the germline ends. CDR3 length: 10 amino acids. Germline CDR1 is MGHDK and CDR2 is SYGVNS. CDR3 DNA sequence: TGTGCCAGCAGGGGCGATGGCTACACCTTC. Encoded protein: CASRGDGYTF.

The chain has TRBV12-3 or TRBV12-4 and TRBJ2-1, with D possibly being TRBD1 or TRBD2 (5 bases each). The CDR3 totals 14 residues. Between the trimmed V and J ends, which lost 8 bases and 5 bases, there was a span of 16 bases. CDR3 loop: CASGPSWGNNEQFF. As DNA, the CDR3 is TGTGCCAGCGGACCCTCCTGGGGGAACAATGAGCAGTTCTTC.

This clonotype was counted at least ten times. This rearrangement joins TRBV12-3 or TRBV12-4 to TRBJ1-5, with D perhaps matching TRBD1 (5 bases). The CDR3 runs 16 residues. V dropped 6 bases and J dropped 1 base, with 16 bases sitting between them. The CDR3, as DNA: TGTGCCAGCAGCCCAAGGGGCAGTAGGAGCAATCAGCCCCAGCATTTT. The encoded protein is CASSPRGSRSNQPQHF.

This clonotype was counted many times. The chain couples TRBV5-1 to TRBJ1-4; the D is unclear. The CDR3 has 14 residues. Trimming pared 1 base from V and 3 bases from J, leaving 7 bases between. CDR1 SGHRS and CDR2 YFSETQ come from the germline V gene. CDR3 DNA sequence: TGCGCCAGCAGCTTGCTGGGAGCTAATGAAAAACTGTTTTTT. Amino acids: CASSLLGANEKLFF.

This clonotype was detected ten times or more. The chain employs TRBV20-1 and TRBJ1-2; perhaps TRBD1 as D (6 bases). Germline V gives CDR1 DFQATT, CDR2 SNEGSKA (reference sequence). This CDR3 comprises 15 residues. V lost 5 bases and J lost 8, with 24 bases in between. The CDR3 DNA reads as TGCAGTGCTTGGAGCGGGGGGCCCATAGGATACGGCTACACCTTC. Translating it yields CSAWSGGPIGYGYTF.

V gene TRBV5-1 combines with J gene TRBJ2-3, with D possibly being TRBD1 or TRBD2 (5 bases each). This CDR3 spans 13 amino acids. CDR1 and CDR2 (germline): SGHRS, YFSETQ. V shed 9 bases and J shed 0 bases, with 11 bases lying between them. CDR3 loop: CATRGGSTDTQYF. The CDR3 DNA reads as TGCGCCACCCGGGGCGGTAGCACAGATACGCAGTATTTT. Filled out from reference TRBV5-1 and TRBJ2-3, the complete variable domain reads KAGVTQTPRYLIKTRGQQVTLSCSPISGHRSVSWYQQTPGQGLQFLFEYFSETQRNKGNFPGRFSGRQFSNSRSEMNVSTLELGDSALYLCATRGGSTDTQYFGPGTRLTVL.

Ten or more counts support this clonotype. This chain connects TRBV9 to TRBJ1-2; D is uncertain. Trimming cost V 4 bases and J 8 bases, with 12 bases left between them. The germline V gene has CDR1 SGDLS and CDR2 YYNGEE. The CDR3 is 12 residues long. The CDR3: CASSSQPTGYTF. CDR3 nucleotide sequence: TGTGCCAGCAGCTCACAGCCGACGGGCTACACCTTC.

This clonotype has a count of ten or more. The CDR3 here is CASSQEGLSPYNEQFF. The DNA for the CDR3 is TGTGCCAGCAGCCAAGAAGGGCTGTCTCCCTACAATGAGCAGTTCTTC. The chain recombines TRBV3-1 with TRBJ2-1; D gene unclear. CDR3 length: 16 amino acids. Trimming removed 0 bases at V and 2 bases at J, with 11 bases between. Germline V lookup: CDR1 LGHDT, CDR2 YNNKEL (reference sequence).

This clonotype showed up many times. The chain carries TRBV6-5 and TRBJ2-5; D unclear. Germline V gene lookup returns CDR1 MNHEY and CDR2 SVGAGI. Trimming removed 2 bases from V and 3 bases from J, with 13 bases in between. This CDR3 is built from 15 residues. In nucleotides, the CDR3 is TGTGCCAGCAGTTACCGGTCAGCCAGAGAAGAGACCCAGTACTTC. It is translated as CASSYRSAREETQYF.

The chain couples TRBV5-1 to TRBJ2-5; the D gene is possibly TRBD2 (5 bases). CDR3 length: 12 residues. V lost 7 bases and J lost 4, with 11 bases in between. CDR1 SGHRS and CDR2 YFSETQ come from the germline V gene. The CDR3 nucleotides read TGCGCCAGCCCGACTGGAGGAGAGACCCAGTACTTC. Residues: CASPTGGETQYF.

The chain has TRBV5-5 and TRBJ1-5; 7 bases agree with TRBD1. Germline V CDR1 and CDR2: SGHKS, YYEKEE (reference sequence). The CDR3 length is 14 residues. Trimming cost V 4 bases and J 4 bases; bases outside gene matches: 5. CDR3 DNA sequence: TGTGCCAGCAGCGAAGGGACAGCGAATCAGCCCCAGCATTTT. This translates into CASSEGTANQPQHF.

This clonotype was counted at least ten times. The CDR3 DNA reads TGCAGTGCTAGTCTAGCGGGAGGGCAGAGGCAGTACTTC. Translation: CSASLAGGQRQYF. This chain joins TRBV20-1 and TRBJ2-7, with 12 bases that match TRBD2. V dropped 3 bases and J dropped 9; count of bases not matched to a gene: 6. The CDR3 runs to 13 residues. Germline V CDR1 and CDR2: DFQATT, SNEGSKA (reference sequence).

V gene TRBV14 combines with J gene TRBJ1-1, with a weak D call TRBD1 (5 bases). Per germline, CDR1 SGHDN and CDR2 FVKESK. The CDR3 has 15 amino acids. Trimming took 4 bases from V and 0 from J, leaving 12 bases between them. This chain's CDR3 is CASSRPGTVNTEAFF. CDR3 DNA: TGTGCCAGCAGCCGCCCCGGGACGGTGAACACTGAAGCTTTCTTT.

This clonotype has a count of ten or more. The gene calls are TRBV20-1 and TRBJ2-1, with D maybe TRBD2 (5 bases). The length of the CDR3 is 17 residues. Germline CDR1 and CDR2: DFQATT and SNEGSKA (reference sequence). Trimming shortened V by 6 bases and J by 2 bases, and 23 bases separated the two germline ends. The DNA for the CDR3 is TGCAGTGCCCGTCGGGTGGGGAGCGAGCTTACCTACAATGAGCAGTTCTTC. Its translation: CSARRVGSELTYNEQFF.

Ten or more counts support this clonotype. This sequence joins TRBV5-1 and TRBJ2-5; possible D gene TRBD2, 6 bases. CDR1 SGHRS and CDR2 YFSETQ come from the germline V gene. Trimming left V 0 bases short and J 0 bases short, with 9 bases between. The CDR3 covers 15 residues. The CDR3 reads CASSLGRGDQETQYF. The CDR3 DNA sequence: TGCGCCAGCAGCTTGGGGCGGGGCGACCAAGAGACCCAGTACTTC. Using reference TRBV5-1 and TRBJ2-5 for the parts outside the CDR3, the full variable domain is KAGVTQTPRYLIKTRGQQVTLSCSPISGHRSVSWYQQTPGQGLQFLFEYFSETQRNKGNFPGRFSGRQFSNSRSEMNVSTLELGDSALYLCASSLGRGDQETQYFGPGTRLLVL.

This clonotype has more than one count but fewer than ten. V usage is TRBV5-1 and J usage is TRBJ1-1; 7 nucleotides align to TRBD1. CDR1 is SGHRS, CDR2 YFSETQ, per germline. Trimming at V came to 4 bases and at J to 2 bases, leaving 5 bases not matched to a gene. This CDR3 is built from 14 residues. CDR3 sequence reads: CASSQGTANTEAFF. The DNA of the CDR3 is TGCGCCAGCAGCCAGGGGACAGCCAACACTGAAGCTTTCTTT.

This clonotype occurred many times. The CDR3: CASSLVRGVDTQYF. As DNA, the CDR3 is TGCGCCAGCAGCCTAGTTCGGGGTGTGGATACGCAGTATTTT. The gene calls are TRBV5-1 and TRBJ2-3, with a weak D call TRBD2 (5 bases). Trimming cost V 4 bases and J 6 bases, with 15 bases left between them. The germline CDR1 and CDR2 sequences are SGHRS and YFSETQ. This CDR3 is 14 amino acids long.

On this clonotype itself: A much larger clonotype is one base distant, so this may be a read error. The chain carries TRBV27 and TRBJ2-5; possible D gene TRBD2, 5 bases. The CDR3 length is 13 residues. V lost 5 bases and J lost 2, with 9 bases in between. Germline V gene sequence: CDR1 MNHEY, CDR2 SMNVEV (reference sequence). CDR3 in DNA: TGTGCCAGCAGTGCCACGGGGCAAGAGACCCAGTACTTC. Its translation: CASSATGQETQYF.

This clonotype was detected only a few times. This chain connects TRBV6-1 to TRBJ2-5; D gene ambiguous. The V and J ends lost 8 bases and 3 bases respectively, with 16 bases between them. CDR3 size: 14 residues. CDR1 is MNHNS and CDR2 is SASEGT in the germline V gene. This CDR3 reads CASVEFGGKETQYF. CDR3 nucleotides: TGTGCCAGCGTTGAATTCGGCGGAAAAGAGACCCAGTACTTC.

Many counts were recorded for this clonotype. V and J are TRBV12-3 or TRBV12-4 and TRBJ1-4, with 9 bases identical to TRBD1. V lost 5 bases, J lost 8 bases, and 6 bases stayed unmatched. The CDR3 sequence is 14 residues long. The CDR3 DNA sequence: TGTGCCAGCAGTCGCGACAGGGGGGAGGAAAAACTGTTTTTT. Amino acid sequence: CASSRDRGEEKLFF.

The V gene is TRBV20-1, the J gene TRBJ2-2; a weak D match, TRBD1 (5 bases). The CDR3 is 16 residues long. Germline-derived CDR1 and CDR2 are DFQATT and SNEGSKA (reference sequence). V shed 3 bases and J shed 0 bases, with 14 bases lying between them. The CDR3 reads CSASQMTDPNTGELFF. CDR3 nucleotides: TGCAGTGCTAGTCAAATGACAGATCCGAACACCGGGGAGCTGTTTTTT.